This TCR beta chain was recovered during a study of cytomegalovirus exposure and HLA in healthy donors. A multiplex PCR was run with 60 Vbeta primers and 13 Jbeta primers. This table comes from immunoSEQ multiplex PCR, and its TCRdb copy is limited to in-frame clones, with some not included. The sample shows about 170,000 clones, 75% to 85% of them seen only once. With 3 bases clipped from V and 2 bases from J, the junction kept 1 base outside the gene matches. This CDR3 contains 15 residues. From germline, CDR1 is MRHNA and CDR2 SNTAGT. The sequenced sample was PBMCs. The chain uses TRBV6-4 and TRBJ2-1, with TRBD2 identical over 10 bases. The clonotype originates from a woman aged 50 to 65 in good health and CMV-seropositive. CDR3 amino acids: CASSELAGTYNEQFF. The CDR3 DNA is TGTGCCAGCAGTGAACTAGCGGGGACCTACAATGAGCAGTTCTTC.